Shown below are 6 T cell receptor beta chains from a single sample sequenced in a study of blood T cell repertoires in COVID-19. Method: immunoSEQ multiplex PCR; TCRdb's copy keeps in-frame clones and lacks some. The sample contains some 230,000 clones, around 84% of which appear only once. The sequenced sample was peripheral blood. These TCRs come from an older woman who had recovered from COVID-19.

The CDR3 sequence is CATSSQTGGHYEQYF. The CDR3 DNA reads as TGTGCCACCAGCAGTCAGACAGGGGGGCACTACGAGCAGTACTTC. The chain carries TRBV15 and TRBJ2-7; the match to TRBD1 covers 9 bases. This CDR3 is built from 15 residues. Looked up from germline, CDR1 is LNHNV and CDR2 is YYDKDF (reference sequence). Trimming removed 3 bases from V and 3 bases from J; junction bases left unmatched: 6.

The table lists this clone with a count of one. This chain uses TRBV15 with TRBJ2-5; 12 bases map to TRBD2. The CDR3 sequence is 16 residues long. V trimming: 0 bases; J trimming: 5 bases; junction bases outside the gene matches: 4. Germline V CDR1 and CDR2: LNHNV, YYDKDF (reference sequence). The CDR3 sequence is CATSRDTSGGRETQYF. CDR3 sequence (DNA): TGTGCCACCAGCAGAGATACTAGCGGGGGGCGGGAGACCCAGTACTTC.

J is TRBJ2-3 and V is TRBV5-4; D unclear. V was cut by 1 base and J by 0 bases, with 9 bases left in between. Germline CDR1 is SGHNT and CDR2 is YYREEE (reference sequence). The CDR3 sequence is 15 residues long. The CDR3 spells CASSLISRSTDTQYF. Here the CDR3 DNA reads TGTGCCAGCAGCTTGATTAGCCGTAGCACAGATACGCAGTATTTT.

V and J are TRBV5-1 and TRBJ2-1; D ambiguous. This CDR3 is built from 15 residues. In germline, CDR1 is SGHRS, CDR2 YFSETQ. V was pared by 0 bases and J by 0 bases, with 7 bases between. The DNA for the CDR3 is TGCGCCAGCAGCTTGGGATCGAGCTCCTACAATGAGCAGTTCTTC. Protein: CASSLGSSSYNEQFF.

The sample holds a few counts of this clone. This rearrangement joins TRBV7-9 to TRBJ2-5, with D maybe TRBD1 (5 bases). V lost 1 base to trimming and J lost 2 bases, with 11 bases between them. This CDR3 has 15 residues. The germline gives CDR1 SEHNR, CDR2 FQNEAQ (reference sequence). The CDR3 bases are TGTGCCAGCAGCTTAGAGGGGCGGACGCAAGAGACCCAGTACTTC. Protein: CASSLEGRTQETQYF. Filled out from reference TRBV7-9 and TRBJ2-5, the complete variable domain reads DTGVSQNPRHKITKRGQNVTFRCDPISEHNRLYWYRQTLGQGPEFLTYFQNEAQLEKSRLLSDRFSAERPKGSFSTLEIQRTEQGDSAMYLCASSLEGRTQETQYFGPGTRLLVL.

This chain uses TRBV6-5 with TRBJ1-1, with D possibly matching TRBD1 (5 bases). Per the germline V gene, CDR1 is MNHEY and CDR2 is SVGAGI. This CDR3 region has 15 residues. Trimming pared 2 bases from V and 1 base from J, leaving 11 bases between. The CDR3 loop is CASSYVQGGNTEAFF. The CDR3 bases are TGTGCCAGCAGTTACGTCCAGGGAGGGAACACTGAAGCTTTCTTT.